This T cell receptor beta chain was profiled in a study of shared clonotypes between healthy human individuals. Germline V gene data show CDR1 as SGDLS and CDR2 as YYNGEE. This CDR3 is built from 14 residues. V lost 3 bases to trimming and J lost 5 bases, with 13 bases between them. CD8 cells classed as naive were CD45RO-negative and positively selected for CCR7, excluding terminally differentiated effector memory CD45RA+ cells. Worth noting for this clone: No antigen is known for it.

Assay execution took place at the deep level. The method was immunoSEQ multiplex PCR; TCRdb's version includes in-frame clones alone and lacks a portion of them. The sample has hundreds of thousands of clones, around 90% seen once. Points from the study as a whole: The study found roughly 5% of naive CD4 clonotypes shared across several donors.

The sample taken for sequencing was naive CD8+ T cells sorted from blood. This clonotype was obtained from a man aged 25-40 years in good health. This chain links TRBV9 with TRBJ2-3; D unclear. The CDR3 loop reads CASSAPGWLDTQYF. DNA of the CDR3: TGTGCCAGCAGCGCTCCTGGGTGGTTAGATACGCAGTATTTT. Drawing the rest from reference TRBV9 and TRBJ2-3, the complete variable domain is DSGVTQTPKHLITATGQRVTLRCSPRSGDLSVYWYQQSLDQGLQFLIQYYNGEERAKGNILERFSAQQFPDLHSELNLSSLELGDSALYFCASSAPGWLDTQYFGPGTRLTVL.